The next 26 T cell receptor beta chains were all read from a single sample in a study of cytomegalovirus exposure and HLA in healthy donors. Primers included in the PCR were 60 Vbeta and 13 Jbeta primers. The method was immunoSEQ multiplex PCR; TCRdb's version includes in-frame clones alone and lacks a portion of them. The table includes 150,000 to 200,000 clones, about 70% detected once. Sequenced: PBMCs. The source of these receptors is a woman aged 40 to 49 in good health and CMV-seropositive.

A word on this clone: The sample has other DNA sequences that encode this CDR3 too. This chain connects TRBV5-5 to TRBJ1-2; 10 bases agree with TRBD1. CDR1 and CDR2 from the germline V gene are SGHKS and YYEKEE (reference sequence). V lost 4 bases, J lost 2 bases, and 2 bases stayed unmatched. The CDR3 length is 14 residues. The CDR3 loop reads CASSPGQGNYGYTF. CDR3 DNA sequence: TGTGCCAGCAGCCCGGGACAGGGGAACTATGGCTACACCTTC.

The chain uses TRBV9 and TRBJ2-3, with 11 nucleotides matching TRBD2. J gave up 2 bases and V 3 bases, and 5 bases lay outside the gene matches. The CDR3 is 16 amino acids. The germline CDR1 and CDR2 sequences are SGDLS and YYNGEE. This chain's CDR3 is CASSALAGGLTDTQYF. The DNA of the CDR3 is TGTGCCAGCAGCGCCCTAGCGGGAGGACTCACAGATACGCAGTATTTT.

The chain links TRBV2 to TRBJ2-7; TRBD1 agrees at 7 bases. Trimming at V came to 2 bases and at J to 2 bases, leaving 6 bases not matched to a gene. Germline V gene lookup returns CDR1 SNHLY and CDR2 FYNNEI. The CDR3 has 15 amino acids. This CDR3 is CASSETTGNPYEQYF. In DNA form, the CDR3 reads TGTGCCAGCAGTGAAACGACAGGGAACCCCTACGAGCAGTACTTC.

The rearrangement uses TRBV7-2 and TRBJ1-4; maybe TRBD1 (6 bases). Germline CDR1 is SGHTA and CDR2 is FQGNSA. The CDR3 spans 14 residues. Trimming removed 5 bases at V and 6 bases at J, with 13 bases between. The CDR3 is CASSPGQRDEKLFF. The CDR3 DNA reads TGTGCCAGCAGCCCGGGACAACGGGATGAAAAACTGTTTTTT.

This sequence joins TRBV7-2 and TRBJ1-5; TRBD1 is a possible D gene (6 bases). This CDR3 is 15 amino acids long. Looked up from germline, CDR1 is SGHTA and CDR2 is FQGNSA. Between the trimmed V and J ends, which lost 3 bases and 6 bases, there was a span of 15 bases. CDR3 region: CASSFQQGWGQPQHF. The CDR3 DNA reads TGTGCCAGCAGCTTCCAACAGGGTTGGGGTCAGCCCCAGCATTTT.

The V gene is TRBV5-4, the J gene TRBJ1-4, with a weak D call TRBD1 (5 bases). Per the germline V gene, CDR1 is SGHNT and CDR2 is YYREEE (reference sequence). Trimming took 6 bases from V and 6 from J, leaving 9 bases between them. The CDR3 is 12 amino acids. DNA of the CDR3: TGTGCCAGCACCGGGGGAGATGAAAAACTGTTTTTT. It codes for CASTGGDEKLFF.

About this clone: An end of the junction does not agree with germline; a read error may underlie this. V usage is TRBV6-4 and J usage is TRBJ1-6; 8 nucleotides agree with TRBD1. The CDR3 extends over 16 amino acids. Germline assignment: CDR1 MRHNA and CDR2 SNTAGT. CDR3 bases: TGTGCCAGCAGAGACTTCGGACAGGGAAATAATTCACCCCTCCACTTT. Translated: CASRDFGQGNNSPLHF.

This clone was seen a single time. The rearrangement joins TRBV4-1 to TRBJ2-5; tentatively, D is TRBD1 or TRBD2 (5 bases each). The end of the DNA is better explained by TRBJ2-7, so the J call may be wrong. This CDR3 spans 14 amino acids. The germline gives CDR1 MGHRA, CDR2 YSYEKL. The CDR3 here is CASSQDRGDYEQYF. CDR3 DNA sequence: TGCGCCAGCAGCCAAGATAGAGGGGACTACGAGCAGTACTTC.

This clone turned up a few times. The rearrangement joins TRBV28 to TRBJ1-5; TRBD1 aligns across 7 bases. The V gene's germline CDR1 is MDHEN and CDR2 SYDVKM. The V segment lost 5 bases and the J segment 2 bases; nucleotides outside the gene matches: 3. The CDR3 consists of 14 residues. CDR3 sequence reads: CASSATGGNQPQHF. The DNA of the CDR3 is TGTGCCAGCAGTGCAACAGGGGGCAATCAGCCCCAGCATTTT.

The V call is TRBV19, the J call TRBJ2-1; D may be TRBD2 (5 bases). Trimming took 2 bases from V and 0 from J, leaving 17 bases between them. Germline V lookup: CDR1 LNHDA, CDR2 SQIVND (reference sequence). CDR3 length equals 18 residues. The CDR3 nucleotides are TGTGCCAGTAGTATAACGGGCCCAGCGGCCAGCTCCTACAATGAGCAGTTCTTC. It codes for CASSITGPAASSYNEQFF.

J is TRBJ2-7 and V is TRBV28, with 8 bases fitting TRBD2. CDR3 length: 16 residues. Trimming cost V 5 bases and J 2 bases; bases outside gene matches: 11. Per germline, CDR1 MDHEN and CDR2 SYDVKM. CDR3 bases: TGTGCCAGCAGTAGTCCCGGGACTAGATTCCCCTACGAGCAGTACTTC. Its protein product is CASSSPGTRFPYEQYF.

The rearrangement uses TRBV7-2 and TRBJ1-6; 11 bases match TRBD1. Germline loops: CDR1 SGHTA, CDR2 FQGNSA. CDR3 length: 16 residues. The V segment lost 5 bases and the J segment 7 bases; nucleotides outside the gene matches: 7. CDR3 coding DNA: TGTGCCAGCAGCCCTGGACAGGGGGCTGGAAATTCACCCCTCCACTTT. It codes for CASSPGQGAGNSPLHF.

The V gene is TRBV7-3, the J gene TRBJ2-7; weak D call: TRBD2 (7 bases). This CDR3 has 17 residues. V lost 1 base and J 2 bases, leaving 18 bases between the germline ends. Looked up from germline, CDR1 is SGHTA and CDR2 is FQGTGA. Here the CDR3 reads CASSLNAYGGRPYEQYF. CDR3 DNA: TGTGCCAGCAGCTTAAACGCTTACGGGGGGCGCCCCTACGAGCAGTACTTC.

V and J are TRBV5-1 and TRBJ2-5; 7 positions agree with TRBD2. The germline CDR1 and CDR2 sequences are SGHRS and YFSETQ. After removal of 1 base from V and 3 bases from J, the junction contained 6 bases not matched to a gene. This CDR3 is 15 amino acids long. The CDR3 spells CASSLLPGGEETQYF. For the CDR3, the DNA is TGCGCCAGCAGCTTGCTTCCGGGGGGTGAAGAGACCCAGTACTTC.

J is TRBJ1-2 and V is TRBV19; D not certain. This CDR3 spans 14 amino acids. The V end was cut by 2 bases, the J end by 3 bases, with 10 bases between. Germline CDR1 and CDR2: LNHDA and SQIVND (reference sequence). CDR3 nucleotides: TGTGCCAGTAGTATATCGGGTGTGGACTATGGCTACACCTTC. Translating gives CASSISGVDYGYTF.

The chain combines TRBV28 with TRBJ1-5; 7 positions match TRBD1. CDR1 is MDHEN and CDR2 is SYDVKM in the germline V gene. After removal of 1 base from V and 4 bases from J, the junction contained 7 bases not matched to a gene. This CDR3 region has 16 residues. The CDR3 DNA reads as TGTGCCAGCAGTTTATCGGGTGGACAGGAAAATCAGCCCCAGCATTTT. Protein product: CASSLSGGQENQPQHF.

In this sample, this clone turned up once. The V gene is TRBV5-4, the J gene TRBJ2-7; perhaps TRBD2 as D (5 bases). The V end was cut by 4 bases, the J end by 5 bases, with 22 bases between. Germline values: CDR1 SGHNT, CDR2 YYREEE (reference sequence). The length of the CDR3 is 16 residues. CDR3 amino acids: CASSIGTSRSANEQYF. The CDR3 DNA sequence: TGTGCCAGCAGCATCGGTACTAGTCGGTCCGCCAACGAGCAGTACTTC.

V gene TRBV6-5 combines with J gene TRBJ2-3; 7 nucleotides match TRBD1. The V gene's germline CDR1 is MNHEY and CDR2 SVGAGI. Trimming took 10 bases from V and 4 from J; bases not matched to a gene: 11. The length of the CDR3 is 14 residues. The CDR3 sequence is CATRQGRIADTQYF. The DNA of the CDR3 is TGTGCCACTCGACAGGGCAGGATCGCAGATACGCAGTATTTT.

This clone was observed once. The chain has TRBV10-3 and TRBJ1-1; tentatively, D is TRBD1 (5 bases). The CDR3 spans 13 residues. Trimming removed 8 bases from V and 3 bases from J, with 13 bases in between. Germline V CDR1 and CDR2: ENHRY, SYGVKD. DNA of the CDR3: TGTGCCATCGAATCAGGGTGGGACACTGAAGCTTTCTTT. The encoded protein is CAIESGWDTEAFF.

This clone turned up a few times. This chain connects TRBV27 to TRBJ2-5; 7 bases map to TRBD2. Germline V gene sequence: CDR1 MNHEY, CDR2 SMNVEV (reference sequence). Germline trimming cut 3 bases from V and 5 bases from J; bases unmatched to any gene: 6. CDR3 size: 14 residues. The chain's CDR3 is CASSLGGGVETQYF. The DNA of the CDR3 is TGTGCCAGCAGTTTGGGTGGGGGGGTGGAGACCCAGTACTTC.

Concerning this clone itself: One end of the junction does not line up with germline, which may come from a read error. V usage is TRBV6-4 and J usage is TRBJ1-6, with a possible D match to TRBD1 (5 bases). The germline V gene has CDR1 MRHNA and CDR2 SNTAGT. CDR3 size: 14 residues. The CDR3 bases are TGTGCCAGCAGTGAAGGAGGGGCAAATTCACCCCTCAACTTT. Its protein product is CASSEGGANSPLNF.

This clone has just a few counts. This chain connects TRBV28 to TRBJ1-5, with D perhaps TRBD1 (5 bases). CDR3 length: 14 amino acids. From germline, CDR1 is MDHEN and CDR2 SYDVKM. This chain's CDR3 is CVAAGDPPYQPQHF. The CDR3, as DNA: TGTGTGGCCGCGGGGGACCCTCCCTATCAGCCCCAGCATTTT.

The chain has TRBV7-8 and TRBJ1-1, with D unresolved. The germline V and J ends were trimmed by 4 bases and 5 bases, with 8 bases remaining between them. The CDR3 extends over 12 amino acids. From germline, CDR1 is SGHVS and CDR2 FQNEAQ. The CDR3 nucleotides are TGTGCCAGCAGCTCTGGGAGGACTGAAGCTTTCTTT. Translation: CASSSGRTEAFF.

This clone was seen a few times. The V gene is TRBV5-1, the J gene TRBJ1-4; TRBD1 agrees at 7 bases. Unmatched junction bases numbered 4, after V lost 4 bases and J lost 4 bases. The CDR3 loop spans 14 amino acids. The germline V gene has CDR1 SGHRS and CDR2 YFSETQ. The CDR3 loop is CASSGDSFNEKLFF. Here the CDR3 DNA reads TGCGCCAGCAGCGGGGACAGCTTTAATGAAAAACTGTTTTTT.

V gene TRBV28 combines with J gene TRBJ1-4; D may be TRBD1 (5 bases). Trimming shortened V by 9 bases and J by 5 bases, and 13 bases separated the two germline ends. Germline CDR1 MDHEN, CDR2 SYDVKM. CDR3 length: 13 amino acids. CDR3 DNA: TGTGCCAGTCACGACAGCCCGAATGAAAAACTGTTTTTT. This codes for CASHDSPNEKLFF.

The chain recombines TRBV19 with TRBJ1-2, with D possibly being TRBD1 (6 bases). Germline lookup yields CDR1 LNHDA and CDR2 SQIVND (reference sequence). The CDR3 spans 14 residues. With 5 bases removed from V and 8 bases from J, the gap between germline ends came to 18 bases. The CDR3 DNA reads TGTGCCAGTAGTGCTACAGGGTCACTGGGAGGCTACACCTTC. This translates into CASSATGSLGGYTF. Based on the CDR3 plus reference TRBV19 and TRBJ1-2, the full variable domain is DGGITQSPKYLFRKEGQNVTLSCEQNLNHDAMYWYRQDPGQGLRLIYYSQIVNDFQKGDIAEGYSVSREKKESFPLTVTSAQKNPTAFYLCASSATGSLGGYTFGSGTRLTVV.